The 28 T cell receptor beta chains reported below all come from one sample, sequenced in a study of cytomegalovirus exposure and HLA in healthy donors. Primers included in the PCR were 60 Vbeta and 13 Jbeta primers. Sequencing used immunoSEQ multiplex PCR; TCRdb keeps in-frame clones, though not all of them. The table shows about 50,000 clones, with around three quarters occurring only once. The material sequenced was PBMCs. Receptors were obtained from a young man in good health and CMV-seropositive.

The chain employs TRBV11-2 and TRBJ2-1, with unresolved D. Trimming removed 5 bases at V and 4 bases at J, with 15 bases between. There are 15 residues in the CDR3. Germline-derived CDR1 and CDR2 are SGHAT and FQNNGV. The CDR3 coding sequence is TGTGCCAGCAGCCGCGGAGCTCCTCAGTACAATGAGCAGTTCTTC. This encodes CASSRGAPQYNEQFF. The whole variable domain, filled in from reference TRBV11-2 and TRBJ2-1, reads EAGVAQSPRYKIIEKRQSVAFWCNPISGHATLYWYQQILGQGPKLLIQFQNNGVVDDSQLPKDRFSAERLKGVDSTLKIQPAKLEDSAVYLCASSRGAPQYNEQFFGPGTRLTVL.

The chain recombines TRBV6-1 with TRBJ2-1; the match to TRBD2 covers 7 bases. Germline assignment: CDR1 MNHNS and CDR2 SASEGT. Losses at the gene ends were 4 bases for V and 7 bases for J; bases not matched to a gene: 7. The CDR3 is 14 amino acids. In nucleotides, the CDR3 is TGTGCCAGCAGTGCCCGGGGGAGGGAGAATGAGCAGTTCTTC. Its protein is CASSARGRENEQFF.

CDR3 nucleotides: TGCAGCGTAACGGGACAGGGGGATACGCAGTATTTT. As protein: CSVTGQGDTQYF. This chain connects TRBV29-1 to TRBJ2-3; 10 bases map to TRBD1. J gave up 6 bases and V 6 bases, and 3 bases lay outside the gene matches. The CDR3 contains 12 residues. Germline CDR1 SQVTM, CDR2 ANQGSEA.

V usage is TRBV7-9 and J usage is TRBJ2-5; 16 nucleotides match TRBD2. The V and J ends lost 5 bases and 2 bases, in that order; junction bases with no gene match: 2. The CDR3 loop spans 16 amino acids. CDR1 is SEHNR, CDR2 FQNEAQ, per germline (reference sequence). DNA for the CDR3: TGTGCCAGCAGCCAGGGACTAGCGGGGGGGCAAGAGACCCAGTACTTC. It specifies CASSQGLAGGQETQYF. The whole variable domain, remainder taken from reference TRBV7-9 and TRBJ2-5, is DTGVSQNPRHKITKRGQNVTFRCDPISEHNRLYWYRQTLGQGPEFLTYFQNEAQLEKSRLLSDRFSAERPKGSFSTLEIQRTEQGDSAMYLCASSQGLAGGQETQYFGPGTRLLVL.

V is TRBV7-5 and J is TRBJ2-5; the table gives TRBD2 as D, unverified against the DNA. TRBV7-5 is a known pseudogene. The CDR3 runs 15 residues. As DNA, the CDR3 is TGTGTCAGAAGCCCGATTGAACGGGGTCAAGAGACCCAGTACTTC. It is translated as CVRSPIERGQETQYF.

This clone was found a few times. As DNA, the CDR3 is TGTGCCAGCAGCCTAACGATAGCGACGAACACCGGGGAGCTGTTTTTT. Translating gives CASSLTIATNTGELFF. The rearrangement uses TRBV7-2 and TRBJ2-2; TRBD2 might be the D (5 bases). CDR3 length: 16 residues. Germline lookup yields CDR1 SGHTA and CDR2 FQGNSA. V was clipped by 5 bases and J by 0 bases, with 13 bases between them. Full variable domain (remainder filled in from reference TRBV7-2 and TRBJ2-2): GAGVSQSPSNKVTEKGKDVELRCDPISGHTALYWYRQSLGQGLEFLIYFQGNSAPDKSGLPSDRFSAERTGGSVSTLTIQRTQQEDSAVYLCASSLTIATNTGELFFGEGSRLTVL.

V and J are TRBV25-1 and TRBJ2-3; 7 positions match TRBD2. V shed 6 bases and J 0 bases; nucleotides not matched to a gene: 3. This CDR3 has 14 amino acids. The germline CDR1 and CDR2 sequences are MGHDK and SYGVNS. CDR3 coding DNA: TGTGCCAGCAGCCTAGCGGCTAGCACAGATACGCAGTATTTT. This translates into CASSLAASTDTQYF.

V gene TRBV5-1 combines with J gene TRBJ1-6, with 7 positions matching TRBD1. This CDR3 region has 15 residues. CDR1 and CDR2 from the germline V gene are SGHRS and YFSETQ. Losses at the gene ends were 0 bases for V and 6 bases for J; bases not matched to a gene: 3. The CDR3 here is CASSLDQGGNSPLHF. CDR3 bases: TGCGCCAGCAGCTTGGACCAGGGGGGTAATTCACCCCTCCACTTT.

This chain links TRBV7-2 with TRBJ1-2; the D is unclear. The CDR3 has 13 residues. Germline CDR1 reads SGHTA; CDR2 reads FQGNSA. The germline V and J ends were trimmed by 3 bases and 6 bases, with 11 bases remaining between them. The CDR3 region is CASSFSREDGYTF. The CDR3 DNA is TGTGCCAGCAGCTTCTCACGGGAGGATGGCTACACCTTC.

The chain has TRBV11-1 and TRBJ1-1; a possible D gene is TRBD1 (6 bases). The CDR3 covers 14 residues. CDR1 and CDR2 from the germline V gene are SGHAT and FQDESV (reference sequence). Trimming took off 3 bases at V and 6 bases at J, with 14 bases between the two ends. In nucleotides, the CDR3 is TGTGCCAGCAGCTTTGGAAGGGGGGGGGCTGAAGCTTTCTTT. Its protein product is CASSFGRGGAEAFF.

CDR3 in DNA: TGTGCCTGGAGTTCGCGGCGGGGTAGCTCCTACAATGAGCAGTTCTTC. This gives the protein CAWSSRRGSSYNEQFF. The gene calls are TRBV30 and TRBJ2-1; D possibly corresponds to TRBD2 (6 bases). The CDR3 extends over 16 amino acids. Germline lookup yields CDR1 GTSNPN and CDR2 SVGIG (reference sequence). V was shortened by 2 bases and J by 0 bases, with 14 bases between the two germline ends.

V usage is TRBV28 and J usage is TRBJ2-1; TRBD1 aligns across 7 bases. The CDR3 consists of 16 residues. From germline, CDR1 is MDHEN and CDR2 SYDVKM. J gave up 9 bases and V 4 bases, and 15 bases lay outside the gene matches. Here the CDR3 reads CASSSKTGRAVSEQFF. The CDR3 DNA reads TGTGCCAGCAGTTCAAAGACAGGGCGCGCGGTTAGTGAGCAGTTCTTC.

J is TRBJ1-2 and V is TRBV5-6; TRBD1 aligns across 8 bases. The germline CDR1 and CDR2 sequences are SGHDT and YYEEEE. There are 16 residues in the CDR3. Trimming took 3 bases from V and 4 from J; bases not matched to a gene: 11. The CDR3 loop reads CASSYGQGEGFYGYTF. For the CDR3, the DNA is TGTGCCAGCAGCTATGGACAGGGAGAGGGGTTCTATGGCTACACCTTC.

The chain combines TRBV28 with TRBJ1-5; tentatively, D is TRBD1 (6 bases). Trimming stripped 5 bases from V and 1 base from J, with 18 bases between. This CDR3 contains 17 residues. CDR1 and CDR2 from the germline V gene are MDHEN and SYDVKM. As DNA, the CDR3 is TGTGCCAGCAGTATAGCGTTCAGGGGCGGAAGCAATCAGCCCCAGCATTTT. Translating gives CASSIAFRGGSNQPQHF.

The CDR3 DNA is TGTGCCAGCAGCTTTTCGACTTGGACTGCACTCGAGCAGTACTTC. Translating it yields CASSFSTWTALEQYF. The chain combines TRBV7-3 with TRBJ2-7; maybe TRBD2 (5 bases). Deletions cut 3 bases from V and 6 bases from J, with 18 bases between. CDR3 length equals 15 residues. CDR1 SGHTA and CDR2 FQGTGA come from the germline V gene.

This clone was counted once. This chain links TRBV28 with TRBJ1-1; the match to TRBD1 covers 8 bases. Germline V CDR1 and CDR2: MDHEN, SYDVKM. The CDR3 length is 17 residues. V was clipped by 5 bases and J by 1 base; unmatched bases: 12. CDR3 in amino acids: CASSHYGTGIRNTEAFF. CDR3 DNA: TGTGCCAGCAGTCACTACGGGACAGGAATTAGGAACACTGAAGCTTTCTTT.

CDR3 in amino acids: CASSISWTAGDGYTF. In DNA, the CDR3 is TGTGCCAGTAGTATATCATGGACGGCGGGGGATGGCTACACCTTC. This sequence joins TRBV19 and TRBJ1-2, with D possibly TRBD1 on 5 matching bases. The CDR3 is 15 amino acids. Trimming pared 2 bases from V and 6 bases from J, leaving 16 bases between. Germline assignment: CDR1 LNHDA and CDR2 SQIVND (reference sequence).

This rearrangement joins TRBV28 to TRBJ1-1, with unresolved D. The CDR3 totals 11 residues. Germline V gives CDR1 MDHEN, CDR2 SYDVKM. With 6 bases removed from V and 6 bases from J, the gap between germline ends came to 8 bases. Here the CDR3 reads CASSLGAEAFF. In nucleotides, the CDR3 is TGTGCCAGCAGCCTCGGGGCTGAAGCTTTCTTT.

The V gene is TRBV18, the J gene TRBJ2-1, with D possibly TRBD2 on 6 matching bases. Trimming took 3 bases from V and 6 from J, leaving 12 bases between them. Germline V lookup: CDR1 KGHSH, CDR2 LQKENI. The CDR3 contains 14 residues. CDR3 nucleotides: TGTGCCAGCTCACCGGATCGGGGGAGCAATGAGCAGTTCTTC. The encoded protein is CASSPDRGSNEQFF. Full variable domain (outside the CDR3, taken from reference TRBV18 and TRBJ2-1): NAGVMQNPRHLVRRRGQEARLRCSPMKGHSHVYWYRQLPEEGLKFMVYLQKENIIDESGMPKERFSAEFPKEGPSILRIQQVVRGDSAAYFCASSPDRGSNEQFFGPGTRLTVL.

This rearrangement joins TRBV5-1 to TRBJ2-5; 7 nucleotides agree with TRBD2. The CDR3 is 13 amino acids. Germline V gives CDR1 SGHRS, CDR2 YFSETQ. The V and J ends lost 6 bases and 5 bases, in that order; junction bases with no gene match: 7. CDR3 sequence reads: CASTWSSGETQYF. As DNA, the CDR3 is TGCGCCAGCACCTGGAGTAGCGGGGAGACCCAGTACTTC. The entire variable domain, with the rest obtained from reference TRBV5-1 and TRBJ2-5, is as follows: KAGVTQTPRYLIKTRGQQVTLSCSPISGHRSVSWYQQTPGQGLQFLFEYFSETQRNKGNFPGRFSGRQFSNSRSEMNVSTLELGDSALYLCASTWSSGETQYFGPGTRLLVL.

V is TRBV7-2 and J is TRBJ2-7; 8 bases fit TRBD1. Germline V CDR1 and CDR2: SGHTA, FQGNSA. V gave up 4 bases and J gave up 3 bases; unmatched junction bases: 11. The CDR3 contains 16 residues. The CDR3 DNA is TGTGCCAGCAGCTCTTCTGTCGGACAGGGCAACTACGAGCAGTACTTC. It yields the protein CASSSSVGQGNYEQYF.

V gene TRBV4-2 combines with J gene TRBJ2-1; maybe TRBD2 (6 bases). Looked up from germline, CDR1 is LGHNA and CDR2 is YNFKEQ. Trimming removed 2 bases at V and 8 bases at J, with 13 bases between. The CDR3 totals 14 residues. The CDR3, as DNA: TGTGCCAGCAGCCAATCTTGGACTAACCATGAGCAGTTCTTC. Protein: CASSQSWTNHEQFF.

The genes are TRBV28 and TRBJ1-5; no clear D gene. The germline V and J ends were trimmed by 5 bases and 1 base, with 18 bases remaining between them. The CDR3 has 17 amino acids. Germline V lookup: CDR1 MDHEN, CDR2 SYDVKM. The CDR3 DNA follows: TGTGCCAGCAGTCTGCCCCCACGGGTAAGAAGCAATCAGCCCCAGCATTTT. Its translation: CASSLPPRVRSNQPQHF.

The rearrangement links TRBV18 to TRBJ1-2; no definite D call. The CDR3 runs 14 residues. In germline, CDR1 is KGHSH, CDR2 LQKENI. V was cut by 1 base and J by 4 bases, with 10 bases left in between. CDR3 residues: CASSPQGLSYGYTF. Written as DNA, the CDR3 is TGTGCCAGCTCACCACAAGGACTGAGCTATGGCTACACCTTC.

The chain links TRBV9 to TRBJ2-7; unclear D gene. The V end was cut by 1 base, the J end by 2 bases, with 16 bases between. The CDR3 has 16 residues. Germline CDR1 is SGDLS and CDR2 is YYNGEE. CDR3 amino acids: CASSVSSIAFTYEQYF. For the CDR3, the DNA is TGTGCCAGCAGCGTAAGCTCCATCGCCTTCACCTACGAGCAGTACTTC.

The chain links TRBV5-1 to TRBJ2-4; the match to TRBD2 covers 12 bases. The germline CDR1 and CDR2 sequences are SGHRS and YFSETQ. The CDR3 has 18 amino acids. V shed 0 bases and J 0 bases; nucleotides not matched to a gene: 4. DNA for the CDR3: TGCGCCAGCAGCTTGGGTTCTAGCGGGGGGGGAGCCAAAAACATTCAGTACTTC. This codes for CASSLGSSGGGAKNIQYF.

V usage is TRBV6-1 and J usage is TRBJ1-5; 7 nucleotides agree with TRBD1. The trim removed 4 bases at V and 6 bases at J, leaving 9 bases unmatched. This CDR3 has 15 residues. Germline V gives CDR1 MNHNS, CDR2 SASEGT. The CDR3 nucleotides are TGTGCCAGCAGTGGGGGAGACAGGGCTGGTCAGCCCCAGCATTTT. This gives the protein CASSGGDRAGQPQHF.

CDR3 protein: CASSVLAGGTLVTDTQYF. Written as DNA, the CDR3 is TGTGCCAGCAGCGTACTAGCGGGGGGGACCCTGGTTACAGATACGCAGTATTTT. V usage is TRBV9 and J usage is TRBJ2-3, with 12 positions matching TRBD2. CDR1 and CDR2 (germline): SGDLS, YYNGEE. The CDR3 runs to 18 residues. The V and J ends lost 1 base and 3 bases, in that order; junction bases with no gene match: 9.